Below, one TCR beta chain is given with its context. CDR1 is ENHRY and CDR2 is SYGVKD in the germline V gene. This CDR3 region has 14 residues. Trimming cost V 4 bases and J 10 bases, with 19 bases left between them. This entry comes from a study of blood T cell repertoires in COVID-19. Looking at the study overall: The analysed material was cDNA or gDNA that came from T cells, B-cell-depleted T cells, or PBMCs.

Original methodology: Nucleated cell number was recorded as an estimate derived from reference gene primer amplification. Measured with immunoSEQ multiplex PCR; TCRdb has only the in-frame clones, and not every one. The DNA gave D and trimming, while V, J and clone size come from that table. The sample carries more than 60,000 clones, around four fifths recorded once. The chain is built from TRBV10-3 and TRBJ1-1; D is perhaps TRBD1 (6 bases). The sample was peripheral blood. The receptor was derived from a human donor in a cohort sampled during active COVID-19. The CDR3 protein is CAISVEQGYEGAFF. The CDR3 nucleotides are TGTGCCATCAGTGTAGAACAGGGATATGAAGGAGCTTTCTTT.